Presented here are 21 T cell receptor beta chains from one specimen sequenced in a study of OX40 agonist ivuxolimab in advanced cancers. Method: immunoSEQ multiplex PCR; TCRdb's copy keeps in-frame clones and lacks some. The table has about 35,000 clones, 70% to 85% seen once. This sample comprised CD4+ or CD8+ T cells sorted from blood, obtained in a trial of the OX40 agonist ivuxolimab. All receptors come from an adult with an advanced solid tumor such as melanoma, head and neck, liver or kidney cancer.

The V and J genes are TRBV5-1 and TRBJ1-4; D is unresolved. Trimming cost V 3 bases and J 0 bases, with 9 bases left between them. The CDR3 is 15 residues long. Germline V gene data show CDR1 as SGHRS and CDR2 as YFSETQ. The CDR3, as DNA: TGCGCCAGCAGCTCCAACATCGCAACTAATGAAAAACTGTTTTTT. Encoded protein: CASSSNIATNEKLFF.

This chain uses TRBV4-1 with TRBJ1-1; TRBD1 agrees at 8 bases. The CDR3 spans 14 residues. Per the germline V gene, CDR1 is MGHRA and CDR2 is YSYEKL. With V trimmed by 0 bases and J by 5 bases, 2 bases remained unmatched. The CDR3 DNA reads TGCGCCAGCAGCCAAGAGCACAGGGGGACTGAAGCTTTCTTT. It encodes CASSQEHRGTEAFF.

This clone was recorded a few times. V usage is TRBV5-1 and J usage is TRBJ2-5; TRBD1 is a possible D gene (6 bases). V lost 7 bases, J lost 2 bases, and 12 bases lay in between. This CDR3 region has 13 residues. Germline V gives CDR1 SGHRS, CDR2 YFSETQ. The CDR3: CASGEGQQETQYF. The DNA of the CDR3 is TGCGCCAGCGGCGAGGGACAACAAGAGACCCAGTACTTC.

The chain combines TRBV7-7 with TRBJ1-1; D is uncertain. Germline CDR1 reads SSHAT; CDR2 reads FNYEAQ (reference sequence). The CDR3 contains 15 residues. The germline V and J ends were trimmed by 3 bases and 0 bases, with 11 bases remaining between them. This CDR3 reads CASSFRTQMNTEAFF. CDR3 nucleotide sequence: TGTGCCAGCAGCTTTCGAACACAAATGAACACTGAAGCTTTCTTT.

V gene TRBV28 combines with J gene TRBJ2-6; D gene uncertain. Germline V lookup: CDR1 MDHEN, CDR2 SYDVKM. There are 15 residues in the CDR3. V was shortened by 6 bases and J by 1 base, with 10 bases between the two germline ends. The CDR3 protein is CASSPLQSGANVLTF. The DNA of the CDR3 is TGTGCCAGCAGCCCGCTGCAATCTGGGGCCAACGTCCTGACTTTC.

This clone has more than one count but fewer than ten. V and J are TRBV7-8 and TRBJ1-5, with D uncertain. From germline, CDR1 is SGHVS and CDR2 FQNEAQ. The CDR3 covers 13 residues. The V end lost 0 bases, the J end lost 5 bases, and 5 bases lay between the germline ends. The CDR3 DNA is TGTGCCAGCAGCTTAGCGCAGCATCAGCCCCAGCATTTT. Translating it yields CASSLAQHQPQHF.

The chain couples TRBV20-1 to TRBJ2-7; D is unresolved. V dropped 7 bases and J dropped 0 bases, with 7 bases sitting between them. In germline, CDR1 is DFQATT, CDR2 SNEGSKA (reference sequence). The CDR3 has 11 amino acids. For the CDR3, the DNA is TGCAGTGTCCCCGGCTCCTACGAGCAGTACTTC. Translating it yields CSVPGSYEQYF.

J is TRBJ1-1 and V is TRBV7-9, with a possible D match to TRBD1 (5 bases). From germline, CDR1 is SEHNR and CDR2 FQNEAQ (reference sequence). Trimming shortened V by 3 bases and J by 3 bases, and 11 bases separated the two germline ends. This CDR3 is 14 amino acids long. In nucleotides, the CDR3 is TGTGCCAGCAGCTTGGGGGTGGGGTACACTGAAGCTTTCTTT. Encoded protein: CASSLGVGYTEAFF. Full variable domain (missing parts from reference TRBV7-9 and TRBJ1-1): DTGVSQNPRHKITKRGQNVTFRCDPISEHNRLYWYRQTLGQGPEFLTYFQNEAQLEKSRLLSDRFSAERPKGSFSTLEIQRTEQGDSAMYLCASSLGVGYTEAFFGQGTRLTVV.

The chain has TRBV7-8 and TRBJ1-1; D possibly corresponds to TRBD1 (6 bases). This CDR3 region has 14 residues. The V and J ends lost 5 bases and 4 bases respectively, with 14 bases between them. Germline-derived CDR1 and CDR2 are SGHVS and FQNEAQ. The DNA for the CDR3 is TGTGCCAGCAGCCCGGGGGGGGCTTCCACTGAAGCTTTCTTT. Its protein is CASSPGGASTEAFF.

The V gene is TRBV5-1, the J gene TRBJ1-1, with unresolved D. The CDR3 totals 13 residues. Trimming stripped 7 bases from V and 1 base from J, with 11 bases between. Germline V CDR1 and CDR2: SGHRS, YFSETQ. Here the CDR3 reads CASREEGNTEAFF. The CDR3 DNA reads as TGCGCCAGCCGCGAGGAGGGGAACACTGAAGCTTTCTTT.

The rearrangement links TRBV7-9 to TRBJ2-3; TRBD2 aligns across 12 bases. With V trimmed by 5 bases and J by 4 bases, 4 bases remained unmatched. Per the germline V gene, CDR1 is SEHNR and CDR2 is FQNEAQ (reference sequence). The CDR3 spans 15 residues. The CDR3 DNA reads TGTGCCAGCAGCCCGACTAGCGGGAGATCAGATACGCAGTATTTT. Its protein product is CASSPTSGRSDTQYF. The full variable domain, completed using reference TRBV7-9 and TRBJ2-3, is DTGVSQNPRHKITKRGQNVTFRCDPISEHNRLYWYRQTLGQGPEFLTYFQNEAQLEKSRLLSDRFSAERPKGSFSTLEIQRTEQGDSAMYLCASSPTSGRSDTQYFGPGTRLTVL.

The CDR3 is CASSFGLAGYGYTF. For the CDR3, the DNA is TGTGCCAGCAGCTTTGGGCTGGCCGGTTATGGCTACACCTTC. This chain joins TRBV7-9 and TRBJ1-2, with no clear D. Germline CDR1 reads SEHNR; CDR2 reads FQNEAQ (reference sequence). V was shortened by 3 bases and J by 5 bases, with 13 bases between the two germline ends. The CDR3 contains 14 residues.

This sequence joins TRBV27 and TRBJ2-7; no clear D gene. This CDR3 has 15 amino acids. V was cut by 2 bases and J by 2 bases, with 13 bases left in between. CDR1 and CDR2 from the germline V gene are MNHEY and SMNVEV (reference sequence). The DNA for the CDR3 is TGTGCCAGCAGTTTAACGCAACGGTCTACCTACGAGCAGTACTTC. Its protein product is CASSLTQRSTYEQYF.

Here the CDR3 reads CASSLDRGTDTQYF. In nucleotides, the CDR3 is TGTGCCAGCAGCTTGGACAGGGGTACAGATACGCAGTATTTT. The chain joins TRBV11-2 to TRBJ2-3, with 9 nucleotides matching TRBD1. CDR1 and CDR2 (germline): SGHAT, FQNNGV. V lost 3 bases and J lost 3; bases outside the gene matches: 1. This CDR3 region has 14 residues.

V is TRBV9 and J is TRBJ1-1, with 7 bases lining up with TRBD1. The CDR3 is made up of 15 amino acids. Germline V gives CDR1 SGDLS, CDR2 YYNGEE. V was pared by 3 bases and J by 4 bases, with 9 bases of the junction left unmatched. Written as DNA, the CDR3 is TGTGCCAGCAGCGACCAGGGGGTAGAAGGCACTGAAGCTTTCTTT. This encodes CASSDQGVEGTEAFF.

The chain uses TRBV28 and TRBJ2-3; no clear D gene. Looked up from germline, CDR1 is MDHEN and CDR2 is SYDVKM. Trimming removed 4 bases at V and 2 bases at J, with 7 bases between. The CDR3 has 13 amino acids. The CDR3 DNA reads TGTGCCAGCAGTTCCTACTCCACAGATACGCAGTATTTT. This translates into CASSSYSTDTQYF.

V is TRBV5-1 and J is TRBJ2-1, with TRBD2 matching 11 bases. V gave up 4 bases and J gave up 7 bases; unmatched junction bases: 7. This CDR3 spans 15 amino acids. Germline V gene lookup returns CDR1 SGHRS and CDR2 YFSETQ. CDR3 sequence reads: CASSVVAGGLNEQFF. CDR3 sequence (DNA): TGCGCCAGCAGCGTCGTAGCGGGAGGGCTTAATGAGCAGTTCTTC.

This chain uses TRBV7-8 with TRBJ2-3; D gene unclear. CDR1 and CDR2 (germline): SGHVS, FQNEAQ. The CDR3 consists of 15 residues. V shed 4 bases and J shed 2 bases, with 13 bases lying between them. CDR3 coding DNA: TGTGCCAGCAGCTCCCGCGAAGCCCTCACAGATACGCAGTATTTT. Translating it yields CASSSREALTDTQYF.

The chain is built from TRBV2 and TRBJ1-5, with D uncertain. This CDR3 is 14 amino acids long. Trimming removed 2 bases at V and 0 bases at J, with 5 bases between. CDR1 and CDR2 from the germline V gene are SNHLY and FYNNEI. CDR3 DNA sequence: TGTGCCAGCAGTGAACAGCTTAGCAATCAGCCCCAGCATTTT. Amino acid sequence: CASSEQLSNQPQHF.

The chain recombines TRBV27 with TRBJ2-3, with 9 nucleotides matching TRBD2. Trimming cost V 2 bases and J 0 bases; bases outside gene matches: 12. This CDR3 has 19 amino acids. Germline V gene lookup returns CDR1 MNHEY and CDR2 SMNVEV (reference sequence). The CDR3 nucleotides read TGTGCCAGCAGTTTAAACTTCATTCCTAGCGGGACTAGCACAGATACGCAGTATTTT. As protein: CASSLNFIPSGTSTDTQYF.

There are a few counts of this clone. This chain uses TRBV9 with TRBJ1-1; the D is unclear. There are 12 residues in the CDR3. V was clipped by 8 bases and J by 1 base, with 9 bases between them. Germline-derived CDR1 and CDR2 are SGDLS and YYNGEE. CDR3 coding DNA: TGTGCCAGGGATAAGTGGAACACTGAAGCTTTCTTT. This gives the protein CARDKWNTEAFF.